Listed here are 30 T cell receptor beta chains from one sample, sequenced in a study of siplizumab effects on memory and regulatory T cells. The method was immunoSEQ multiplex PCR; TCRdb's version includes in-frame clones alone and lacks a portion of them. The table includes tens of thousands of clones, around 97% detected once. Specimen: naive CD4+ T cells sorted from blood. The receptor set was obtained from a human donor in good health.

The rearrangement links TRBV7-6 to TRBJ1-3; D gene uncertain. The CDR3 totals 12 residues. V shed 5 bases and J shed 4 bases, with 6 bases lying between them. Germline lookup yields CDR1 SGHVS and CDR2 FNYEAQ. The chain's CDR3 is CASSMAGNTIYF. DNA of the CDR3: TGTGCCAGCAGCATGGCCGGAAACACCATATATTTT.

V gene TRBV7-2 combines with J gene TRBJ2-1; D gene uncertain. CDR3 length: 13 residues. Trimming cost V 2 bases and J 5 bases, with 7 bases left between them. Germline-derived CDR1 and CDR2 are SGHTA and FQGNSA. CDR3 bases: TGTGCCAGCAGCTTAATAATTCACAATGAGCAGTTCTTC. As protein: CASSLIIHNEQFF.

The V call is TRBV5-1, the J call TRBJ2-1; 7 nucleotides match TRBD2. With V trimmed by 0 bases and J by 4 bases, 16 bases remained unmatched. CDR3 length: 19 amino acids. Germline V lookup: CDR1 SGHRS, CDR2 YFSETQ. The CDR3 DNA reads TGCGCCAGCAGCTTGGAGGTGCTAGCGGAGGCCCATTTTTACAATGAGCAGTTCTTC. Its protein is CASSLEVLAEAHFYNEQFF.

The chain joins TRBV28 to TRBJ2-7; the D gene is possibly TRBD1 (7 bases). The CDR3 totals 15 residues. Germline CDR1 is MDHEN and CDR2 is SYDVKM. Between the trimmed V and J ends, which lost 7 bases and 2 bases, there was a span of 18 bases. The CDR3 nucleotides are TGTGCCAGCAACCCCCAGGGGGGTTCCCCCTACGAGCAGTACTTC. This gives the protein CASNPQGGSPYEQYF.

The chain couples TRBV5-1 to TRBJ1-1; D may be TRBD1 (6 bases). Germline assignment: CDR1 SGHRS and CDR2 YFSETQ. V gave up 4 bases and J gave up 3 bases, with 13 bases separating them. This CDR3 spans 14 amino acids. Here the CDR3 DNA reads TGCGCCAGCAGCCGGTTCCGGACAGACACTGAAGCTTTCTTT. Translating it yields CASSRFRTDTEAFF.

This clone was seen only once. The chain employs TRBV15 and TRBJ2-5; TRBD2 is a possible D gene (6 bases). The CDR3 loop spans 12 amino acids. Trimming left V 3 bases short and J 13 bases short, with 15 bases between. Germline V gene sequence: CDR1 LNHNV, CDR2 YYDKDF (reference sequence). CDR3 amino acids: CATSSIRELTYF. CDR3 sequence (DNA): TGTGCCACCAGCAGTATCCGGGAGTTGACGTACTTC.

CDR3 sequence (DNA): TGTGCCAGCAGCTGGCGACGGGGGGATACGCAGTATTTT. Amino acid sequence: CASSWRRGDTQYF. The J gene is TRBJ2-3, the V gene TRBV7-9; a weak D match, TRBD2 (6 bases). CDR3 size: 13 residues. The germline V gene encodes CDR1 SEHNR and CDR2 FQNEAQ (reference sequence). V lost 4 bases and J lost 6, with 11 bases in between. Full variable domain (rest looked up from reference TRBV7-9 and TRBJ2-3): DTGVSQNPRHKITKRGQNVTFRCDPISEHNRLYWYRQTLGQGPEFLTYFQNEAQLEKSRLLSDRFSAERPKGSFSTLEIQRTEQGDSAMYLCASSWRRGDTQYFGPGTRLTVL.

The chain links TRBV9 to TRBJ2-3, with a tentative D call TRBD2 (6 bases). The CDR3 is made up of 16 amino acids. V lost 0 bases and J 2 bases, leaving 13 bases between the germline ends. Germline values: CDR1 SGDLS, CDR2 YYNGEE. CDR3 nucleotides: TGTGCCAGCAGCGTAGCTGGGCTAGCGACCACAGATACGCAGTATTTT. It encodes CASSVAGLATTDTQYF.

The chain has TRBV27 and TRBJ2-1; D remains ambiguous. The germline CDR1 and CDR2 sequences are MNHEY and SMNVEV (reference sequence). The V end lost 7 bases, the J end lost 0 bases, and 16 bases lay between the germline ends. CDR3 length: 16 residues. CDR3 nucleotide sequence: TGTGCCAGCACCCCTTGGGCCGGCAGCTCCTACAATGAGCAGTTCTTC. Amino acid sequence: CASTPWAGSSYNEQFF.

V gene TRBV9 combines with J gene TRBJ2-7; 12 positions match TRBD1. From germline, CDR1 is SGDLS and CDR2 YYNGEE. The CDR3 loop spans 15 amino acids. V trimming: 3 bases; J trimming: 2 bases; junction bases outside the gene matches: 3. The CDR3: CASSAGTGGAYEQYF. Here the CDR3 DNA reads TGTGCCAGCAGCGCCGGGACAGGGGGCGCCTACGAGCAGTACTTC.

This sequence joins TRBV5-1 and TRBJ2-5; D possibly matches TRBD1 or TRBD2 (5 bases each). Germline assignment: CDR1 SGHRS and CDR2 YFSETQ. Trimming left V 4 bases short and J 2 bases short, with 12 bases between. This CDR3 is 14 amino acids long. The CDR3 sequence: CASSTGTIQETQYF. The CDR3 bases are TGCGCCAGCAGCACCGGGACCATTCAAGAGACCCAGTACTTC.

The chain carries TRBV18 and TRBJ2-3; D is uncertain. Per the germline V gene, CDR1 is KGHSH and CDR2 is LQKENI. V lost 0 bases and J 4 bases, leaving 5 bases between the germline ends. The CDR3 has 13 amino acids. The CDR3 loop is CASSPPYSDTQYF. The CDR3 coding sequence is TGTGCCAGCTCACCACCATACTCAGATACGCAGTATTTT.

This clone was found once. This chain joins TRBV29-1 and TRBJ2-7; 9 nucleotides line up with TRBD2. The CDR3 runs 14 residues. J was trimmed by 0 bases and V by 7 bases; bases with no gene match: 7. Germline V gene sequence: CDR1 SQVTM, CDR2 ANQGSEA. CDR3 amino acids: CSGTSGLSSYEQYF. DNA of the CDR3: TGCAGCGGTACTAGCGGGCTGAGCTCCTACGAGCAGTACTTC.

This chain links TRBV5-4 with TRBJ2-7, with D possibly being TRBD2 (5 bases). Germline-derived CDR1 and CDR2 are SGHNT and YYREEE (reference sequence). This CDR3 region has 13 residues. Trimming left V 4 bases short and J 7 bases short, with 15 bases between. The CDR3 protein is CASSSGRPLEQYF. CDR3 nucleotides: TGTGCCAGCAGCAGCGGACGGCCCCTGGAGCAGTACTTC.

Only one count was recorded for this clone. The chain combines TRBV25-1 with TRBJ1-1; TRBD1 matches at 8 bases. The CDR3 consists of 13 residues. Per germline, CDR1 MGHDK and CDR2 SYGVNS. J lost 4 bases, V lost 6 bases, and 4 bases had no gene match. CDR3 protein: CASREQGGTEAFF. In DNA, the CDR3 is TGTGCCAGCAGGGAACAGGGGGGCACTGAAGCTTTCTTT.

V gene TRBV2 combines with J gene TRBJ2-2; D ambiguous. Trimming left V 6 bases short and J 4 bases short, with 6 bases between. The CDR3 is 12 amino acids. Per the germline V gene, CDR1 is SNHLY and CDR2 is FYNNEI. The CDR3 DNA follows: TGTGCCAGCAGCTTTAGCACCGGGGAGCTGTTTTTT. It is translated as CASSFSTGELFF. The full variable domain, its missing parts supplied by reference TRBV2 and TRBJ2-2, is EPEVTQTPSHQVTQMGQEVILRCVPISNHLYFYWYRQILGQKVEFLVSFYNNEISEKSEIFDDQFSVERPDGSNFTLKIRSTKLEDSAMYFCASSFSTGELFFGEGSRLTVL.

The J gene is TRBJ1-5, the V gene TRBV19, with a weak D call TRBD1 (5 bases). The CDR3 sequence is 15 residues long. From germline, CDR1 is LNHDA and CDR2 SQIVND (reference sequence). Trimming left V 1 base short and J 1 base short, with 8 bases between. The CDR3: CASSIVAGSNQPQHF. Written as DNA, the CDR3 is TGTGCCAGTAGTATAGTGGCAGGGAGCAATCAGCCCCAGCATTTT.

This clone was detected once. CDR3 amino acids: CASRRQGVHEQYF. DNA of the CDR3: TGTGCCAGCAGAAGACAGGGGGTCCACGAGCAGTACTTC. The V call is TRBV7-2, the J call TRBJ2-7; 9 bases are shared with TRBD1. CDR1 is SGHTA, CDR2 FQGNSA, per germline. The CDR3 loop spans 13 amino acids. Losses at the gene ends were 6 bases for V and 5 bases for J; bases not matched to a gene: 5.

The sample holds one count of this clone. The CDR3 region is CASSPLTSGSADTQYF. Written as DNA, the CDR3 is TGTGCCAGCTCACCCCTGACTAGCGGGAGTGCAGATACGCAGTATTTT. J is TRBJ2-3 and V is TRBV18, with 12 nucleotides matching TRBD2. Germline trimming cut 3 bases from V and 4 bases from J; bases unmatched to any gene: 5. The CDR3 is 16 residues long. The germline V gene encodes CDR1 KGHSH and CDR2 LQKENI. The full variable domain, completed using reference TRBV18 and TRBJ2-3, is NAGVMQNPRHLVRRRGQEARLRCSPMKGHSHVYWYRQLPEEGLKFMVYLQKENIIDESGMPKERFSAEFPKEGPSILRIQQVVRGDSAAYFCASSPLTSGSADTQYFGPGTRLTVL.

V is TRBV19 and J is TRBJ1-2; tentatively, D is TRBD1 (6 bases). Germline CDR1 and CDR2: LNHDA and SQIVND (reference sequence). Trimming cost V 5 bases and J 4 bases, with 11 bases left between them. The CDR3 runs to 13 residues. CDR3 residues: CASSVGQFYGYTF. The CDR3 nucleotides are TGTGCCAGTAGTGTTGGACAGTTCTATGGCTACACCTTC.

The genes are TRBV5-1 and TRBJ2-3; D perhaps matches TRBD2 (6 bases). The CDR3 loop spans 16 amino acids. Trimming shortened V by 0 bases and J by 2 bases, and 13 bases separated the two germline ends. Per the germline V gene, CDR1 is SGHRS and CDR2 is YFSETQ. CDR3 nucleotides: TGCGCCAGCAGCTTGGTGGGGACTGCTACCACAGATACGCAGTATTTT. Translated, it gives CASSLVGTATTDTQYF.

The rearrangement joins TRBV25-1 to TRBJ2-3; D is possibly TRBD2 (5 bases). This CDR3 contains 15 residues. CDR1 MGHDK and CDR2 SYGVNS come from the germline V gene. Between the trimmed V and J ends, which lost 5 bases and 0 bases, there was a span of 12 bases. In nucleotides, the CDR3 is TGTGCCAGCAGTTCCCTAGCAGTTAGCACAGATACGCAGTATTTT. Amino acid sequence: CASSSLAVSTDTQYF.

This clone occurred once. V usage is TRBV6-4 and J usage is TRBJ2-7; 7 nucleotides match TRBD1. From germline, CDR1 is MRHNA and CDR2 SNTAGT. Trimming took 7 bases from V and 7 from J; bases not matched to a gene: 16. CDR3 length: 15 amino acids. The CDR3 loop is CASTTPPTGSGEQYF. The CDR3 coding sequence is TGTGCCAGCACGACCCCCCCGACAGGGTCGGGGGAGCAGTACTTC.

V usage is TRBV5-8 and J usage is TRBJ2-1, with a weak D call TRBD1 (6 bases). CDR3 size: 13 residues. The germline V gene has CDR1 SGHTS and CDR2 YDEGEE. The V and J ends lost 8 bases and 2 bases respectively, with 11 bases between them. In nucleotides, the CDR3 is TGTGCCAGTAACAGGGCAACCTACAATGAGCAGTTCTTC. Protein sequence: CASNRATYNEQFF. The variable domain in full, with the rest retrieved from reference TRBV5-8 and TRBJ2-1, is EAGVTQSPTHLIKTRGQQATLRCSPISGHTSVYWYQQALGLGLQFLLWYDEGEERNRGNFPPRFSGRQFPNYSSELNVNALELEDSALYLCASNRATYNEQFFGPGTRLTVL.

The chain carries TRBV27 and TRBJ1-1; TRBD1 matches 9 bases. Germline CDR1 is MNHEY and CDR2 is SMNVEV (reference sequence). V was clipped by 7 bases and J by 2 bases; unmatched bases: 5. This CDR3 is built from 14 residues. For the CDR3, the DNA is TGTGCCAGCACCCCTACAGGGGGCAACACTGAAGCTTTCTTT. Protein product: CASTPTGGNTEAFF.

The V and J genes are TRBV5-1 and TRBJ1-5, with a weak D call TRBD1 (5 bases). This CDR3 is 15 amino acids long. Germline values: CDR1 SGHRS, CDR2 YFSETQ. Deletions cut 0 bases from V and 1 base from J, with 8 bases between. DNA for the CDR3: TGCGCCAGCAGCTTGGGAGACAGCAGCAATCAGCCCCAGCATTTT. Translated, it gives CASSLGDSSNQPQHF.

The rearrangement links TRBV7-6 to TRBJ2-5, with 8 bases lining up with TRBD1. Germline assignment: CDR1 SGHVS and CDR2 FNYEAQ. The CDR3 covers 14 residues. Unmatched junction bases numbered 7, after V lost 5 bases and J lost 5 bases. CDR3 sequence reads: CASSPPRDRETQYF. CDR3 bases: TGTGCCAGCAGCCCTCCCCGGGACAGGGAGACCCAGTACTTC.

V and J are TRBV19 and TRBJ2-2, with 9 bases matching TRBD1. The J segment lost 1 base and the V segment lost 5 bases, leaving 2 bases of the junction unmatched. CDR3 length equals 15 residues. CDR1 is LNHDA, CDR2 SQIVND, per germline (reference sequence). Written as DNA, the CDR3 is TGTGCCAGTAGTCACAGGGGGCAGAACACCGGGGAGCTGTTTTTT. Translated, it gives CASSHRGQNTGELFF.

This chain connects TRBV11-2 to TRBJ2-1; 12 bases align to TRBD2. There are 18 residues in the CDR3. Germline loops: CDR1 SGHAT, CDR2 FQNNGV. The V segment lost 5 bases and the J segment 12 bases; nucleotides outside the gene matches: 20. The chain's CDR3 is CASSPSRVASGRGEVQFF. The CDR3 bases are TGTGCCAGCAGCCCCAGTAGGGTGGCTAGCGGGAGGGGAGAGGTGCAGTTCTTC.

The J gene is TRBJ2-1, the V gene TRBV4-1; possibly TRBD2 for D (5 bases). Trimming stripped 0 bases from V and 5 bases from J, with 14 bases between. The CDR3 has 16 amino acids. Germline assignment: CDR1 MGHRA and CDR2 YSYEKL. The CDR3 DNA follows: TGCGCCAGCAGCCAAGATCATACTAGGGCCAACAATGAGCAGTTCTTC. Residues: CASSQDHTRANNEQFF.